The 29 T cell receptor beta chains reported below all come from one sample, sequenced in a study of T cell responses to AZD1222 COVID-19 vaccine. Sequencing was performed with immunoSEQ multiplex PCR; in TCRdb, only in-frame clones are kept and a portion is missing. The sample comprises roughly 76,000 clones, approximately 90% of which are singletons, and over 2% rests with the top ten. Sample: peripheral blood, taken on day 0 of AZD1222 vaccination. Every receptor here comes from an adult in good health.

This clone has more than one count but fewer than ten. The rearrangement uses TRBV28 and TRBJ1-5, with 9 bases aligning to TRBD1. V shed 6 bases and J 3 bases; nucleotides not matched to a gene: 3. The length of the CDR3 is 14 residues. Per germline, CDR1 MDHEN and CDR2 SYDVKM. In nucleotides, the CDR3 is TGTGCCAGCAGATGGACAGGGGACAATCAGCCCCAGCATTTT. This translates into CASRWTGDNQPQHF.

J is TRBJ2-5 and V is TRBV13, with TRBD1 identical over 7 bases. Germline V gene lookup returns CDR1 PRHDT and CDR2 FYEKMQ (reference sequence). CDR3 length: 14 residues. V shed 5 bases, J shed 2 bases, and the junction held 5 bases outside the gene matches. CDR3 in amino acids: CASSPWDSQETQYF. In DNA, the CDR3 is TGTGCCAGCAGCCCCTGGGACAGTCAAGAGACCCAGTACTTC.

The genes are TRBV27 and TRBJ2-7; D possibly matches TRBD1 or TRBD2 (5 bases each). Trimming removed 1 base at V and 4 bases at J, with 8 bases between. The germline V gene has CDR1 MNHEY and CDR2 SMNVEV (reference sequence). The length of the CDR3 is 13 residues. The CDR3 coding sequence is TGTGCCAGCAGTTTATTGGGGGAATACGAGCAGTACTTC. Its translation is CASSLLGEYEQYF.

This clone appeared a single time. The V gene is TRBV30, the J gene TRBJ1-5; the D gene is possibly TRBD1 (6 bases). The CDR3 sequence is 13 residues long. Germline loops: CDR1 GTSNPN, CDR2 SVGIG (reference sequence). Trimming pared 4 bases from V and 2 bases from J, leaving 9 bases between. The CDR3 DNA is TGTGCCTGGAACCCAGGGGGCAATCAGCCCCAGCATTTT. Protein sequence: CAWNPGGNQPQHF.

The chain joins TRBV9 to TRBJ2-3; 11 bases are a match to TRBD2. CDR3 length equals 16 residues. The trim removed 3 bases at V and 2 bases at J, leaving 5 bases unmatched. Germline CDR1 SGDLS, CDR2 YYNGEE. The CDR3 DNA is TGTGCCAGCAGCGCCGGACTAGCGGGTTTCACAGATACGCAGTATTTT. It encodes CASSAGLAGFTDTQYF.

This clone was detected once. The chain carries TRBV14 and TRBJ2-3; D is perhaps TRBD1 (5 bases). Trimming stripped 5 bases from V and 6 bases from J, with 15 bases between. The CDR3 loop spans 14 amino acids. Germline V lookup: CDR1 SGHDN, CDR2 FVKESK. CDR3 residues: CASSKGLDRDTQYF. The DNA of the CDR3 is TGTGCCAGCAGCAAGGGGCTGGACCGGGATACGCAGTATTTT.

The V gene is TRBV5-1, the J gene TRBJ2-7; 13 nucleotides align to TRBD2. Trimming took 1 base from V and 4 from J; bases not matched to a gene: 8. CDR1 SGHRS and CDR2 YFSETQ come from the germline V gene. The CDR3 extends over 17 amino acids. CDR3 amino acids: CASSLFRTSGRVYEQYF. Here the CDR3 DNA reads TGCGCCAGCAGCTTGTTCAGAACTAGCGGGAGGGTATACGAGCAGTACTTC.

The genes are TRBV5-1 and TRBJ2-1; 7 bases map to TRBD1. Germline CDR1 and CDR2: SGHRS and YFSETQ. Trimming took 2 bases from V and 2 from J; bases not matched to a gene: 4. The CDR3 consists of 15 residues. The DNA for the CDR3 is TGCGCCAGCAGCTTACAGGGGACCCCCTACAATGAGCAGTTCTTC. Amino acids: CASSLQGTPYNEQFF.

The sample holds one count of this clone. V usage is TRBV11-2 and J usage is TRBJ1-1; D is uncertain. This CDR3 is built from 14 residues. The ends were cut back, 1 base at V and 5 bases at J, with 11 bases in the middle. Germline assignment: CDR1 SGHAT and CDR2 FQNNGV. CDR3 coding DNA: TGTGCCAGCAGCTTAGGTTACGGGGTAACTGAAGCTTTCTTT. Its translation: CASSLGYGVTEAFF.

The chain joins TRBV9 to TRBJ1-6; 8 bases line up with TRBD1. There are 14 residues in the CDR3. After removal of 4 bases from V and 10 bases from J, the junction contained 7 bases not matched to a gene. CDR1 and CDR2 (germline): SGDLS, YYNGEE. CDR3 nucleotides: TGTGCCAGCAGCTCCGGACAGGGAGAATCACCCCTCCACTTT. This encodes CASSSGQGESPLHF.

Notes on this clone: At one end, the junction sequence differs from germline, possibly due to a read error. The chain joins TRBV7-9 to TRBJ1-1; the D gene is possibly TRBD1 (5 bases). The germline V gene encodes CDR1 SEHNR and CDR2 FQNEAQ (reference sequence). This CDR3 region has 11 residues. The CDR3 loop is CASSLGTIAYF. The CDR3 DNA sequence: TGTGCCAGCAGCTTAGGGACAATAGCCTACTTT.

This clone was seen a few times. The rearrangement uses TRBV7-2 and TRBJ2-4; D is undetermined. V lost 1 base and J lost 9, with 4 bases in between. The CDR3 runs to 11 residues. Germline V CDR1 and CDR2: SGHTA, FQGNSA. CDR3 nucleotides: TGTGCCAGCAGCTTAGAGGGCATTCAGTACTTC. Translating it yields CASSLEGIQYF.

The rearrangement uses TRBV18 and TRBJ2-7, with 10 positions matching TRBD2. The CDR3 is made up of 17 amino acids. Unmatched junction bases numbered 14, after V lost 4 bases and J lost 5 bases. Germline-derived CDR1 and CDR2 are KGHSH and LQKENI. DNA for the CDR3: TGTGCCAGCTCACGGATGACCCAGCGGGAGGGCCAAAACGAGCAGTACTTC. This sequence encodes CASSRMTQREGQNEQYF.

The chain uses TRBV28 and TRBJ1-5, with D uncertain. Germline CDR1 reads MDHEN; CDR2 reads SYDVKM. This CDR3 is built from 14 residues. The V and J ends lost 3 bases and 0 bases respectively, with 6 bases between them. CDR3 residues: CASSFGYSNQPQHF. CDR3 bases: TGTGCCAGCAGTTTCGGATATAGCAATCAGCCCCAGCATTTT.

DNA of the CDR3: TGCGCCAGCAGCCTCCGGACAGGGCGACAAGAGACCCAGTACTTC. This encodes CASSLRTGRQETQYF. This sequence joins TRBV5-1 and TRBJ2-5; 8 bases fit TRBD1. CDR3 length: 15 residues. V was pared by 4 bases and J by 2 bases, with 7 bases of the junction left unmatched. Germline CDR1 and CDR2: SGHRS and YFSETQ.

The genes are TRBV27 and TRBJ1-5, with a possible D match to TRBD1 (5 bases). V was trimmed by 3 bases and J by 4 bases, leaving 10 bases between them. The CDR3 runs 14 residues. CDR1 is MNHEY and CDR2 is SMNVEV in the germline V gene (reference sequence). The CDR3 coding sequence is TGTGCCAGCAGTTTCGATGGGGCGAATCAGCCCCAGCATTTT. Its translation is CASSFDGANQPQHF.

CDR3 nucleotides: TGTGCCAGCAGACTAAGACAGGAAGCTTTCTTT. Translation gives CASRLRQEAFF. The rearrangement joins TRBV2 to TRBJ1-1; D is perhaps TRBD1 (5 bases). The ends were cut back, 6 bases at V and 8 bases at J, with 10 bases in the middle. Germline CDR1 and CDR2: SNHLY and FYNNEI. This CDR3 comprises 11 residues. The full variable domain, completed using reference TRBV2 and TRBJ1-1, is EPEVTQTPSHQVTQMGQEVILRCVPISNHLYFYWYRQILGQKVEFLVSFYNNEISEKSEIFDDQFSVERPDGSNFTLKIRSTKLEDSAMYFCASRLRQEAFFGQGTRLTVV.

Regarding this clone: The same CDR3 can be traced to other DNA sequences in this sample. CDR3 amino acids: CASSLVQGSYNEQFF. The CDR3, as DNA: TGCGCCAGCAGCTTGGTACAGGGTTCCTACAATGAGCAGTTCTTC. The rearrangement uses TRBV5-1 and TRBJ2-1, with D tentatively TRBD1 (6 bases). Germline V lookup: CDR1 SGHRS, CDR2 YFSETQ. Trimming pared 0 bases from V and 1 base from J, leaving 8 bases between. The CDR3 spans 15 residues.

The chain recombines TRBV27 with TRBJ2-7; no reliable D call. This CDR3 is 14 amino acids long. Between the trimmed V and J ends, which lost 5 bases and 1 base, there was a span of 12 bases. Looked up from germline, CDR1 is MNHEY and CDR2 is SMNVEV (reference sequence). The CDR3 sequence: CASSPTRMSYEQYF. DNA of the CDR3: TGTGCCAGCAGTCCAACGCGGATGTCCTACGAGCAGTACTTC.

The genes are TRBV28 and TRBJ2-1, with D perhaps given as TRBD1 or TRBD2 (7 bases each). This CDR3 has 15 residues. V was shortened by 6 bases and J by 6 bases, with 18 bases between the two germline ends. From germline, CDR1 is MDHEN and CDR2 SYDVKM. The CDR3 loop reads CASSPGGGGRNEQFF. The CDR3 DNA reads as TGTGCCAGCAGCCCAGGGGGGGGAGGGCGCAATGAGCAGTTCTTC.

This clone has just one count. The chain links TRBV6-2 or TRBV6-3 to TRBJ2-1; D gene ambiguous. The V gene lost 6 bases and the J gene lost 16 bases, with 16 bases spanning the gap. Germline assignment: CDR1 MNHEY and CDR2 SVGEGT. CDR3 length: 11 amino acids. CDR3 DNA: TGTGCCAGCAGCACGCCGAAGGGAATCTTCTTC. This sequence encodes CASSTPKGIFF.

Concerning this clone itself: The same CDR3 is also encoded by other DNA sequences in this sample. The rearrangement joins TRBV18 to TRBJ1-4, with 10 bases lining up with TRBD1. This CDR3 region has 14 residues. Germline CDR1 KGHSH, CDR2 LQKENI. V shed 6 bases and J 5 bases; nucleotides not matched to a gene: 3. The CDR3 loop reads CASSPGQGNEKLFF. CDR3 sequence (DNA): TGTGCCAGCTCCCCGGGACAGGGGAATGAAAAACTGTTTTTT.

The chain is built from TRBV19 and TRBJ2-7, with D tentatively TRBD1 or TRBD2 (5 bases each). The CDR3 length is 14 residues. Between the trimmed V and J ends, which lost 3 bases and 0 bases, there was a span of 9 bases. Per germline, CDR1 LNHDA and CDR2 SQIVND (reference sequence). The CDR3 DNA follows: TGTGCCAGTAGTATGGGGACGGCCTCCTACGAGCAGTACTTC. Amino acids: CASSMGTASYEQYF.

The chain couples TRBV2 to TRBJ2-7; D is unclear. Germline loops: CDR1 SNHLY, CDR2 FYNNEI. The germline V and J ends were trimmed by 2 bases and 1 base, with 12 bases remaining between them. This CDR3 comprises 15 residues. This CDR3 reads CASSERAASSYEQYF. In DNA form, the CDR3 reads TGTGCCAGCAGTGAAAGGGCAGCTAGTTCCTACGAGCAGTACTTC.

This clone is medium-sized in the sample. The genes are TRBV7-2 and TRBJ1-5; 8 bases match TRBD1. From germline, CDR1 is SGHTA and CDR2 FQGNSA. Trimming cost V 3 bases and J 5 bases; bases outside gene matches: 3. CDR3 length equals 14 residues. The DNA of the CDR3 is TGTGCCAGCAGCTTGAAGGACAGGGATCAGCCCCAGCATTTT. As protein: CASSLKDRDQPQHF.

The J gene is TRBJ2-7, the V gene TRBV2, with 12 bases fitting TRBD1. Germline values: CDR1 SNHLY, CDR2 FYNNEI. The junction had 9 bases not matched to a gene; V was cut back by 6 bases and J by 6 bases. The CDR3 loop spans 15 amino acids. CDR3 coding DNA: TGTGCCAGCAGGGTTTCCGGGACAGGGGGCATCGAGCAGTACTTC. This encodes CASRVSGTGGIEQYF. Looking up the rest from reference TRBV2 and TRBJ2-7 gives the full variable domain: EPEVTQTPSHQVTQMGQEVILRCVPISNHLYFYWYRQILGQKVEFLVSFYNNEISEKSEIFDDQFSVERPDGSNFTLKIRSTKLEDSAMYFCASRVSGTGGIEQYFGPGTRLTVT.

This chain joins TRBV10-3 and TRBJ1-4; D is possibly TRBD1 (6 bases). The CDR3 contains 14 residues. Looked up from germline, CDR1 is ENHRY and CDR2 is SYGVKD. The V and J ends lost 3 bases and 7 bases respectively, with 12 bases between them. DNA of the CDR3: TGTGCCATCAGTGATGGGGGGGCGGGTGAAAAACTGTTTTTT. This sequence encodes CAISDGGAGEKLFF.

V usage is TRBV6-5 and J usage is TRBJ2-6; D may be TRBD2 (5 bases). V was trimmed by 2 bases and J by 1 base, leaving 9 bases between them. There are 16 residues in the CDR3. Germline CDR1 reads MNHEY; CDR2 reads SVGAGI. In nucleotides, the CDR3 is TGTGCCAGCAGTTACGCCTGGAGGTCTGGGGCCAACGTCCTGACTTTC. It yields the protein CASSYAWRSGANVLTF.

The chain joins TRBV11-2 to TRBJ1-3; D is uncertain. Germline V gene data show CDR1 as SGHAT and CDR2 as FQNNGV. V lost 3 bases, J lost 0 bases, and 9 bases lay in between. The CDR3 is made up of 15 amino acids. The CDR3 DNA follows: TGTGCCAGCAGCTTCGGGATCCCCTCTGGAAACACCATATATTTT. Amino acid sequence: CASSFGIPSGNTIYF.